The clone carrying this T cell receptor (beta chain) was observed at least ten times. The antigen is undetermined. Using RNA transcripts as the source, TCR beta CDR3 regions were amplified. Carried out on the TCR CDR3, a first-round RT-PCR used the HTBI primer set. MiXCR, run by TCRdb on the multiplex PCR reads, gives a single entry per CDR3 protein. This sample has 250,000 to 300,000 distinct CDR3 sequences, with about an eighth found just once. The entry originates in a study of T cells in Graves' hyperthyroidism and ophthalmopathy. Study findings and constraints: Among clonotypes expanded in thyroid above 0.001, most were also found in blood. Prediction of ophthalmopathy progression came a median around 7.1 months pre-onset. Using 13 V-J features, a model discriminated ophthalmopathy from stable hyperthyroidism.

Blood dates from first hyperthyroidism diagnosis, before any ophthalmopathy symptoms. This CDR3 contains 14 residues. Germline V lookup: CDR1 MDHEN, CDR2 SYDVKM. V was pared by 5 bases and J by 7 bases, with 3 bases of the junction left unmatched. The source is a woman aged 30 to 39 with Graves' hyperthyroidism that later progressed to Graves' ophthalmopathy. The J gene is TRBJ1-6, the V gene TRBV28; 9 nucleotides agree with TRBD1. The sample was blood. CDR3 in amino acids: CASSVTGGNSPLHF. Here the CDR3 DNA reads TGTGCCAGCAGTGTAACAGGGGGCAATTCACCCCTCCACTTT. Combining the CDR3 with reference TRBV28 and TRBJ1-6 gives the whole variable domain DVKVTQSSRYLVKRTGEKVFLECVQDMDHENMFWYRQDPGLGLRLIYFSYDVKMKEKGDIPEGYSVSREKKERFSLILESASTNQTSMYLCASSVTGGNSPLHFGNGTRLTVT.